The rows below give T cell receptor beta chains drawn from one sample of a study of blood T cell repertoires in COVID-19. Sequencing used immunoSEQ multiplex PCR; TCRdb keeps in-frame clones, though not all of them. The table has 250,000 or so clones, around four fifths seen once. Sequenced input: peripheral blood. These receptors originate from a woman in her fifties or sixties with active or convalescent COVID-19. CDR3s include the opening cysteine and the closing phenylalanine or tryptophan. D genes are given only for firm matches. Clone size, where shown, is once, few, many, or a class for clones that have expanded.

>-|14|TRBJ2-5|TRBV7-9|-
CASSPGLDQETQYF
TGTGCCAGCAGCCCCGGACTGGATCAAGAGACCCAGTACTTC
>TRBD2|14|TRBJ2-7|TRBV5-1|-
CASRPVAGDYEQYF
TGCGCCAGCAGGCCGGTAGCGGGAGACTACGAGCAGTACTTC
>-|13|TRBJ1-1|TRBV29-1|-
CSVAPTTGSGAFF
TGCAGCGTTGCCCCGACAACAGGGAGTGGGGCTTTCTTT
>TRBD1|15|TRBJ2-3|TRBV29-1|-
CSVEAGTGSTDTQYF
TGCAGCGTTGAGGCCGGGACAGGGAGCACAGATACGCAGTATTTT
>-|13|TRBJ2-5|TRBV11-2|many
CASRRSAGETQYF
TGTGCCAGCAGGAGATCGGCAGGGGAGACCCAGTACTTC
>-|12|TRBJ2-3|TRBV3-1/TRBV3-2|-
CASSQATDTQYF
TGTGCCAGCAGCCAGGCCACAGATACGCAGTATTTT
>TRBD2|16|TRBJ2-1|TRBV4-1|-
CASSPYASGSYNEQFF
TGCGCCAGCAGCCCATACGCTAGCGGCTCCTACAATGAGCAGTTCTTC
>TRBD2|15|TRBJ2-3|TRBV3-1/TRBV3-2|-
CASSRAGGPTDTQYF
TGTGCCAGCAGCCGGGCGGGAGGGCCGACAGATACGCAGTATTTT
>-|14|TRBJ2-5|TRBV11-2|-
CASSRLTGQETQYF
TGTGCCAGCAGCCGACTGACAGGCCAAGAGACCCAGTACTTC
>-|13|TRBJ1-1|TRBV11-2|-
CASSPWANTEAFF
TGTGCCAGCAGCCCTTGGGCGAACACTGAAGCTTTCTTT
>TRBD1|16|TRBJ1-1|TRBV5-8|-
CASSFDRAQRDTEAFF
TGTGCCAGCAGCTTCGACAGGGCACAAAGGGACACTGAAGCTTTCTTT
>TRBD2|14|TRBJ2-5|TRBV5-1|-
CASRKREGLETQYF
TGCGCCAGCAGAAAGCGGGAGGGCCTTGAGACCCAGTACTTC
>TRBD1|14|TRBJ2-6|TRBV2|-
CANADRAGANVLTF
TGTGCCAACGCCGACAGGGCTGGGGCCAACGTCCTGACTTTC
>-|14|TRBJ2-3|TRBV2|-
CASSDGRVTDTQYF
TGTGCCAGCAGTGACGGGAGAGTTACAGATACGCAGTATTTT
>TRBD2|16|TRBJ2-2|TRBV19|once
CASSIRLAGATGELFF
TGTGCCAGTAGTATCAGACTAGCGGGAGCCACCGGGGAGCTGTTTTTT
>-|11|TRBJ2-4|TRBV6-6|-
CSSKGLDIQYF
TGCTCTTCGAAGGGGCTAGACATTCAGTACTTC
>-|16|TRBJ1-5|TRBV10-2|-
CASRTRGGQGNQPQHF
TGCGCCAGCAGGACCCGAGGAGGCCAGGGCAATCAGCCCCAGCATTTT
>-|14|TRBJ2-3|TRBV5-1|-
CASGLRLSTDTQYF
TGCGCCAGCGGACTACGACTATCGACAGATACGCAGTATTTT